This T cell receptor beta chain was identified during a study of CD8 T cells in Susac syndrome. Sequencing of TCR beta drew on CD8+ and CD4+ T cells from blood. It was treatment-naive patients with stable or active relapsing-remitting disease who made up the multiple sclerosis controls. Random hexamers were used to reverse transcribe an amount of roughly 0.45 to 1 ug RNA. TCRdb fed the immunoSEQ multiplex PCR reads into MiXCR, producing one record per CDR3 protein. The sample records some 160,000 distinct CDR3 sequences, roughly 95% being singletons. Trimming cost V 4 bases and J 4 bases; bases outside gene matches: 5. This CDR3 spans 14 amino acids. Per germline, CDR1 MNHEY and CDR2 SMNVEV (reference sequence).

The chain is built from TRBV27 and TRBJ2-7; 9 bases map to TRBD1. The receptor's source is a human donor with multiple sclerosis. The sample comprised CD8+ T cells from PBMCs. CDR3 residues: CASSSRTGEYEQYF. The CDR3 bases are TGTGCCAGCAGTTCCCGGACAGGGGAGTACGAGCAGTACTTC.